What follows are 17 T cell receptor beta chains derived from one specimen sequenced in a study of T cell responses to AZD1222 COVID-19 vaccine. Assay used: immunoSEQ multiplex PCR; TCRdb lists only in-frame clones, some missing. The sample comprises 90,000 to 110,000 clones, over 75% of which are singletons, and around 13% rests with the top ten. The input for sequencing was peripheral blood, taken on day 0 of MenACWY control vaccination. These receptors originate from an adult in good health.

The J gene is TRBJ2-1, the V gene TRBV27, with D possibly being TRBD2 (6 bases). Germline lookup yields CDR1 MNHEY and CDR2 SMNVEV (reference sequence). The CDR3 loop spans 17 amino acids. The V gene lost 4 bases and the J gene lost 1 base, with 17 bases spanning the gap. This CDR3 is CASSYGGALASYNEQFF. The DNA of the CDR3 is TGTGCCAGCAGTTACGGAGGGGCCCTTGCTTCCTACAATGAGCAGTTCTTC.

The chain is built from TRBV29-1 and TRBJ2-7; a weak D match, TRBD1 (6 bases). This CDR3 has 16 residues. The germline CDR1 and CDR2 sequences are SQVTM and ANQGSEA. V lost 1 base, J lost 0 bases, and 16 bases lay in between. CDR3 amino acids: CSVEVIKTGSSYEQYF. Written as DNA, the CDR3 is TGCAGCGTTGAAGTAATAAAGACAGGAAGCTCCTACGAGCAGTACTTC.

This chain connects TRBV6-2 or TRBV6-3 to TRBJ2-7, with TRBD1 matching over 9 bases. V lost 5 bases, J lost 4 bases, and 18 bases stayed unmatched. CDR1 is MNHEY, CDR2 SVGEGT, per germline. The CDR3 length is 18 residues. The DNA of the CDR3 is TGTGCCAGCAGTCTATTAACAAGATGGGACAGGGCATATTACGAGCAGTACTTC. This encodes CASSLLTRWDRAYYEQYF.

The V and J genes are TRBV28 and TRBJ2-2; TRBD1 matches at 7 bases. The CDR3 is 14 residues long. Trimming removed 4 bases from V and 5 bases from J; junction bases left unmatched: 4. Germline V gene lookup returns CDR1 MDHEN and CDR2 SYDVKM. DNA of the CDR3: TGTGCCAGCAGTTCCGGGACAGATACCGGGGAGCTGTTTTTT. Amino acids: CASSSGTDTGELFF. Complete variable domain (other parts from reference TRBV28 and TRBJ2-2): DVKVTQSSRYLVKRTGEKVFLECVQDMDHENMFWYRQDPGLGLRLIYFSYDVKMKEKGDIPEGYSVSREKKERFSLILESASTNQTSMYLCASSSGTDTGELFFGEGSRLTVL.

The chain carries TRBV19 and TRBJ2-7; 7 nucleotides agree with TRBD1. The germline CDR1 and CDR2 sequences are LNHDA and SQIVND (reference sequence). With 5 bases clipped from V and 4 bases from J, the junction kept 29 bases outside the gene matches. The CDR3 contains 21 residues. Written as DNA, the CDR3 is TGTGCCAGTAGTGGAAACCCGATGACAGGGATAGCCACGAGTCCCAGATACGAGCAGTACTTC. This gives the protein CASSGNPMTGIATSPRYEQYF.

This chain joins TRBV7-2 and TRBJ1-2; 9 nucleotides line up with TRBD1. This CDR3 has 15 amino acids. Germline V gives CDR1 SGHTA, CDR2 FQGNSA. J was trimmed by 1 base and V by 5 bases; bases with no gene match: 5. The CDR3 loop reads CASSLRQGGNYGYTF. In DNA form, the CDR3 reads TGTGCCAGCAGCCTGAGACAGGGGGGTAACTATGGCTACACCTTC. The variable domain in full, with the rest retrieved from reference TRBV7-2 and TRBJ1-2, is GAGVSQSPSNKVTEKGKDVELRCDPISGHTALYWYRQSLGQGLEFLIYFQGNSAPDKSGLPSDRFSAERTGGSVSTLTIQRTQQEDSAVYLCASSLRQGGNYGYTFGSGTRLTVV.

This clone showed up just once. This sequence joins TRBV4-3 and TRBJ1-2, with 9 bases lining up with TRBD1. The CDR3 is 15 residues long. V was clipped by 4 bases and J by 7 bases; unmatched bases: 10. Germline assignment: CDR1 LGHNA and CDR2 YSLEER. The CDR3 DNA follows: TGCGCCAGCAGCCCTGAGGGACAGGGAGGCTTTGGCTACACCTTC. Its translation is CASSPEGQGGFGYTF.

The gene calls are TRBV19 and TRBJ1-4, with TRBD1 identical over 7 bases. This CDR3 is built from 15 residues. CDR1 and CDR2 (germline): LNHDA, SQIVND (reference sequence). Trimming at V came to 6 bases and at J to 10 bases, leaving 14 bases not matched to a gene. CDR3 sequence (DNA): TGTGCCAGTAGCCTCTCCGGGACAGCAGGCGTAAAACTGTTTTTT. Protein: CASSLSGTAGVKLFF. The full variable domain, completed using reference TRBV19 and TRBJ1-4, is DGGITQSPKYLFRKEGQNVTLSCEQNLNHDAMYWYRQDPGQGLRLIYYSQIVNDFQKGDIAEGYSVSREKKESFPLTVTSAQKNPTAFYLCASSLSGTAGVKLFFGSGTQLSVL.

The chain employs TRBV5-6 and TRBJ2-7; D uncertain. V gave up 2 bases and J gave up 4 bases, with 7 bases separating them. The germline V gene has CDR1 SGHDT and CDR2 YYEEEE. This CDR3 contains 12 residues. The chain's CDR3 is CASSFLGYEQYF. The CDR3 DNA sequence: TGTGCCAGCAGCTTTCTAGGGTACGAGCAGTACTTC.

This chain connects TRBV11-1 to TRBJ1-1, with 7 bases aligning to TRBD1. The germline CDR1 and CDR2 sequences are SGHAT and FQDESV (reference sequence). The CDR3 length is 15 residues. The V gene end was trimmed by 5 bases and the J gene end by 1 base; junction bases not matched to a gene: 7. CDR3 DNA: TGTGCCAGCAGCGTAGGAGGGACAGCGAACACTGAAGCTTTCTTT. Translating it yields CASSVGGTANTEAFF.

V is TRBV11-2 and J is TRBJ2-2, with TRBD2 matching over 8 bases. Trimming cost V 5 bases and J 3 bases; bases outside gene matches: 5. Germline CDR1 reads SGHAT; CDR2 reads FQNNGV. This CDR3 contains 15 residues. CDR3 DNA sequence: TGTGCCAGCAGCCAAACTAGCGGTTACACCGGGGAGCTGTTTTTT. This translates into CASSQTSGYTGELFF.

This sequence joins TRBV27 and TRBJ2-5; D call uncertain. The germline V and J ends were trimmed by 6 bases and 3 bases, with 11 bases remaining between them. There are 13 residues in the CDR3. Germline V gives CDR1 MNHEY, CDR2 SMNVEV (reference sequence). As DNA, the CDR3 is TGTGCCAGCAGCCGACAATTCGAAGAGACCCAGTACTTC. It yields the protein CASSRQFEETQYF.

This chain's CDR3 is CASSLEQESPLHF. CDR3 DNA: TGTGCCAGCAGCTTGGAACAGGAGTCACCCCTCCACTTT. V is TRBV5-5 and J is TRBJ1-6; tentatively, D is TRBD1 (5 bases). V was cut by 0 bases and J by 10 bases, with 8 bases left in between. There are 13 residues in the CDR3. The germline V gene encodes CDR1 SGHKS and CDR2 YYEKEE (reference sequence).

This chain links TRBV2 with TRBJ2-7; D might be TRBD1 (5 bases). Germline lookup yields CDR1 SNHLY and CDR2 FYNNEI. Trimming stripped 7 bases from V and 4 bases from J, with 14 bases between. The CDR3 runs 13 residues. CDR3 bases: TGTGCCAGCAATCAGGGCCTAATTTACGAGCAGTACTTC. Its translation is CASNQGLIYEQYF.

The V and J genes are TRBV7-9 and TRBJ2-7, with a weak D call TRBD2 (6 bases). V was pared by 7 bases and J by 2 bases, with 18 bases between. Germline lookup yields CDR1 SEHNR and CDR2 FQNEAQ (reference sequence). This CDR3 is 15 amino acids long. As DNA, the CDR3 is TGTGCCAGCACCCCAGGAGGGCATTCGCCCTACGAGCAGTACTTC. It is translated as CASTPGGHSPYEQYF.

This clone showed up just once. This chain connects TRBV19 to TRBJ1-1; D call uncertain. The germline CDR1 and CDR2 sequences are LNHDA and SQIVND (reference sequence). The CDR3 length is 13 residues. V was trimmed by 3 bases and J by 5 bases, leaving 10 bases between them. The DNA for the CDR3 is TGTGCCAGTAGTATTGGGGTGGGGACTGAAGCTTTCTTT. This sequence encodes CASSIGVGTEAFF.

The CDR3 sequence: CASSQPGTGEQYF. The CDR3 DNA reads as TGTGCCAGCAGCCAACCCGGGACTGGGGAGCAGTACTTC. The V call is TRBV3-1 (or the pseudogene TRBV3-2), the J call TRBJ2-7, with D possibly TRBD2 on 6 matching bases. Deletions cut 2 bases from V and 7 bases from J, with 12 bases between. Germline V gives CDR1 LGHDT, CDR2 YNNKEL (reference sequence). The CDR3 sequence is 13 residues long.